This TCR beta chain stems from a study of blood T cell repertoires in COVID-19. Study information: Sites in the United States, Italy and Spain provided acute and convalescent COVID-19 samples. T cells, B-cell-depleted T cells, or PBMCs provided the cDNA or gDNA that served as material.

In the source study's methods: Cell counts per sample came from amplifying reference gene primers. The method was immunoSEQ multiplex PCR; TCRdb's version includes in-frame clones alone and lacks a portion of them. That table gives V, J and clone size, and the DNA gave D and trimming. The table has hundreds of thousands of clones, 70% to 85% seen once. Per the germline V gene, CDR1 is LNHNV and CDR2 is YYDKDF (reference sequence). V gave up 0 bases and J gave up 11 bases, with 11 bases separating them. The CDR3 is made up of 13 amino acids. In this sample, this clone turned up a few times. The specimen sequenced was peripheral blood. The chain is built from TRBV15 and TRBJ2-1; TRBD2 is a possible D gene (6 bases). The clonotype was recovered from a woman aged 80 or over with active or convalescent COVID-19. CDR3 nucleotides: TGTGCCACCAGCAGAGATCTAGGGAGGAAGCAGTTCTTC. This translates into CATSRDLGRKQFF.